These T cell receptor beta chains were read from a single sample in a study of blood T cell repertoires in COVID-19. TCRdb keeps only in-frame clones here, not all; method: immunoSEQ multiplex PCR. This sample has over 150,000 clones; about 80% occur once, and the top ten carry 3% to 3.5%. The sample consisted of PBMCs or T cells enriched from blood (not recorded which). The receptor source for this set is an older woman who had recovered from COVID-19. CDR3s include the opening cysteine and the closing phenylalanine or tryptophan. The D gene is left open where the match is weak. A row's size may be missing; if present it is once, few, many or a size class.

J: TRBJ1-3
size: -
D: -
V: TRBV5-1
CDR3: CASSRNSGLSGNTIYF
DNA: TGCGCCAGCAGCAGAAACTCAGGGCTCTCTGGAAACACCATATATTTT

J: TRBJ1-1
size: -
D: -
V: TRBV6-5
CDR3: CASSTQGNTEAFF
DNA: TGTGCCAGCAGTACACAGGGGAACACTGAAGCTTTCTTT

J: TRBJ1-6
size: -
D: -
V: TRBV5-6
CDR3: CASSLVDSYNSPLHF
DNA: TGTGCCAGCAGCTTGGTGGACAGTTATAATTCACCCCTCCACTTT

J: TRBJ1-5
size: once
D: TRBD1
V: TRBV5-1
CDR3: CASSLSQGESANQPQHF
DNA: TGCGCCAGCAGCTTATCTCAGGGGGAGAGCGCCAATCAGCCCCAGCATTTT

J: TRBJ2-7
size: few
D: -
V: TRBV6-5
CDR3: CASSYSRGGQNEQYF
DNA: TGTGCCAGCAGTTACTCGAGGGGGGGGCAAAACGAGCAGTACTTC

J: TRBJ2-3
size: -
D: -
V: TRBV5-1
CDR3: CASSLGAVPSTDTQYF
DNA: TGCGCCAGCAGCTTGGGGGCCGTCCCTAGCACAGATACGCAGTATTTT

J: TRBJ1-1
size: once
D: TRBD1
V: TRBV9
CDR3: CASSRQGATEAFF
DNA: TGTGCCAGCAGCAGACAGGGGGCCACTGAAGCTTTCTTT

J: TRBJ1-3
size: -
D: -
V: TRBV9
CDR3: CASTPYSGNTIYF
DNA: TGTGCCAGCACCCCGTACTCTGGAAACACCATATATTTT

J: TRBJ1-2
size: few
D: TRBD1
V: TRBV5-1
CDR3: CASSPGTGTGNYGYTF
DNA: TGCGCCAGCAGCCCAGGGACCGGGACAGGAAACTATGGCTACACCTTC

J: TRBJ2-7
size: -
D: -
V: TRBV3-1/TRBV3-2
CDR3: CASSLSFYEQYF
DNA: TGTGCCAGCAGCCTTAGTTTCTACGAGCAGTACTTC

J: TRBJ2-5
size: once
D: -
V: TRBV9
CDR3: CASSVENGARETQYF
DNA: TGTGCCAGCAGCGTAGAAAATGGGGCCAGGGAGACCCAGTACTTC

J: TRBJ2-1
size: -
D: -
V: TRBV2
CDR3: CASGGASSYNEQFF
DNA: TGTGCCAGCGGGGGGGCAAGCTCCTACAATGAGCAGTTCTTC

J: TRBJ1-2
size: once
D: -
V: TRBV18
CDR3: CASSPEEGLGYTF
DNA: TGTGCCAGCTCACCAGAAGAGGGTCTTGGCTACACCTTC

J: TRBJ2-3
size: -
D: TRBD2
V: TRBV13
CDR3: CASSFQRGSTDTQYF
DNA: TGTGCCAGCAGCTTTCAGCGGGGAAGCACAGATACGCAGTATTTT

J: TRBJ2-5
size: -
D: TRBD1
V: TRBV9
CDR3: CASSVEGQGEETQYF
DNA: TGTGCCAGCAGCGTAGAGGGACAGGGAGAAGAGACCCAGTACTTC

J: TRBJ2-3
size: -
D: TRBD2
V: TRBV5-1
CDR3: CASVLAGALTDTQYF
DNA: TGCGCCAGCGTATTAGCGGGGGCGCTCACAGATACGCAGTATTTT

J: TRBJ1-2
size: -
D: TRBD1
V: TRBV11-2
CDR3: CASSLRAGGQTNYGYTF
DNA: TGTGCCAGCAGCTTAAGGGCAGGGGGCCAAACTAACTATGGCTACACCTTC

J: TRBJ1-1
size: once
D: -
V: TRBV19
CDR3: CASSSYTEAFF
DNA: TGTGCCAGTAGTTCATACACTGAAGCTTTCTTT

J: TRBJ1-5
size: -
D: TRBD1
V: TRBV5-5
CDR3: CASSLEQGGQPQHF
DNA: TGTGCCAGCAGCTTGGAACAGGGGGGCCAGCCCCAGCATTTT

J: TRBJ2-2
size: -
D: -
V: TRBV7-6
CDR3: CASSATTSNTGELFF
DNA: TGTGCCAGCAGCGCGACTACCTCGAACACCGGGGAGCTGTTTTTT

J: TRBJ2-3
size: -
D: TRBD2
V: TRBV9
CDR3: CASSTLVAGITDTQYF
DNA: TGTGCCAGCAGCACCCTGGTAGCGGGGATAACAGATACGCAGTATTTT

J: TRBJ1-1
size: -
D: TRBD1
V: TRBV5-1
CDR3: CASSIGQVNTEAFF
DNA: TGCGCCAGCAGCATAGGACAGGTGAACACTGAAGCTTTCTTT

J: TRBJ1-1
size: -
D: -
V: TRBV21-1
CDR3: CASSKEPGGVLRPFLEAFF
DNA: TGTGCCAGCAGCAAAGAACCAGGGGGCGTTTTAAGGCCTTTCCTTGAAGCTTTCTTT

J: TRBJ1-1
size: -
D: -
V: TRBV29-1
CDR3: CSWQMNTEAFF
DNA: TGCAGCTGGCAAATGAACACTGAAGCTTTCTTT

J: TRBJ1-2
size: once
D: -
V: TRBV10-2
CDR3: CASRDSQYYGYTF
DNA: TGCGCCAGCAGGGACAGTCAATACTATGGCTACACCTTC

J: TRBJ2-2
size: -
D: -
V: TRBV27
CDR3: CASSWGQNTGELFF
DNA: TGTGCCAGCAGTTGGGGACAGAACACCGGGGAGCTGTTTTTT

J: TRBJ2-1
size: -
D: TRBD2
V: TRBV19
CDR3: CASSGGGQYNEQFF
DNA: TGTGCCAGCAGCGGGGGGGGACAATACAATGAGCAGTTCTTC

J: TRBJ2-7
size: -
D: TRBD2
V: TRBV5-1
CDR3: CASSSSGAEQYF
DNA: TGCGCCAGCAGCTCGAGCGGGGCCGAGCAGTACTTC

J: TRBJ1-2
size: -
D: -
V: TRBV7-9
CDR3: CASSLEEGVYGYTF
DNA: TGTGCCAGCAGCTTAGAAGAAGGGGTTTATGGCTACACCTTC

J: TRBJ1-1
size: -
D: TRBD1
V: TRBV19
CDR3: CASSPTGTEAFF
DNA: TGTGCCAGTAGCCCGACAGGGACTGAAGCTTTCTTT

J: TRBJ1-4
size: -
D: TRBD1
V: TRBV6-5
CDR3: CASSDRGGNEKLFF
DNA: TGTGCCAGCAGCGACAGGGGGGGTAATGAAAAACTGTTTTTT

J: TRBJ2-7
size: -
D: TRBD2
V: TRBV24-1
CDR3: CATSDPSGGNYEQYF
DNA: TGTGCCACCAGTGATCCTAGCGGGGGGAACTACGAGCAGTACTTC

J: TRBJ2-5
size: -
D: TRBD2
V: TRBV9
CDR3: CASSVSGGAGETQYF
DNA: TGTGCCAGCAGCGTTAGCGGGGGGGCCGGAGAGACCCAGTACTTC

J: TRBJ2-1
size: -
D: TRBD2
V: TRBV3-1/TRBV3-2
CDR3: CASSQAPGTSYNEQFF
DNA: TGTGCCAGCAGCCAAGCCCCGGGGACTAGCTACAATGAGCAGTTCTTC

J: TRBJ1-4
size: -
D: TRBD1
V: TRBV15
CDR3: CATSRGTGEKLFF
DNA: TGTGCCACCAGCAGAGGGACAGGGGAAAAACTGTTTTTT

J: TRBJ1-3
size: -
D: -
V: TRBV4-2
CDR3: CASSQIPGNTIYF
DNA: TGTGCCAGCAGCCAAATCCCCGGTAACACCATATATTTT

J: TRBJ2-1
size: -
D: TRBD2
V: TRBV19
CDR3: CASSRGLAGDNEQFF
DNA: TGTGCCAGTAGCCGGGGACTAGCGGGGGACAATGAGCAGTTCTTC

J: TRBJ1-1
size: -
D: TRBD1
V: TRBV9
CDR3: CASSSRQGGNTEAFF
DNA: TGTGCCAGCAGCTCGAGACAGGGGGGGAACACTGAAGCTTTCTTT

J: TRBJ1-5
size: -
D: -
V: TRBV25-1
CDR3: CASSESTGNGQPQHF
DNA: TGTGCCAGCAGTGAATCTACAGGGAATGGGCAGCCCCAGCATTTT

J: TRBJ2-1
size: -
D: -
V: TRBV11-2
CDR3: CASSFPYSSGTHNEQFF
DNA: TGTGCCAGCAGCTTCCCCTATTCGTCCGGGACACACAATGAGCAGTTCTTC

J: TRBJ2-4
size: -
D: -
V: TRBV7-2
CDR3: CASSAGGSKNIQYF
DNA: TGTGCCAGCAGCGCCGGGGGATCCAAAAACATTCAGTACTTC

J: TRBJ1-2
size: -
D: -
V: TRBV9
CDR3: CASSVEQGYGYTF
DNA: TGTGCCAGCAGCGTGGAACAGGGATATGGCTACACCTTC

J: TRBJ2-5
size: -
D: TRBD1
V: TRBV5-1
CDR3: CASSLVGQGSETQYF
DNA: TGCGCCAGCAGCTTGGTTGGACAGGGTAGCGAGACCCAGTACTTC

J: TRBJ1-1
size: -
D: -
V: TRBV5-5
CDR3: CASAEANTEAFF
DNA: TGTGCCAGCGCTGAAGCAAACACTGAAGCTTTCTTT

J: TRBJ1-1
size: few
D: -
V: TRBV27
CDR3: CASSIQGNTEAFF
DNA: TGTGCCAGCAGTATCCAGGGGAACACTGAAGCTTTCTTT

J: TRBJ1-2
size: -
D: -
V: TRBV7-6
CDR3: CASSGTGYGGYTF
DNA: TGTGCCAGCAGCGGCACAGGGTACGGCGGCTACACCTTC

J: TRBJ2-1
size: -
D: -
V: TRBV24-1
CDR3: CATSDPRTLYDEQFF
DNA: TGTGCCACCAGTGACCCCCGAACCCTATACGATGAGCAGTTCTTC

J: TRBJ2-7
size: -
D: -
V: TRBV7-2
CDR3: CASSPSRSYEQYF
DNA: TGTGCCAGCAGCCCATCTAGGTCCTACGAGCAGTACTTC

J: TRBJ2-5
size: many
D: -
V: TRBV5-5
CDR3: CASSGVGSGQTQYF
DNA: TGTGCCAGCAGCGGAGTTGGCAGCGGACAGACCCAGTACTTC

J: TRBJ2-7
size: -
D: -
V: TRBV4-2
CDR3: CASSQDRGGREQYF
DNA: TGTGCCAGCAGCCAAGATCGCGGGGGCCGCGAGCAGTACTTC

J: TRBJ1-2
size: -
D: TRBD1
V: TRBV30
CDR3: CAWSVGGNGYTF
DNA: TGTGCCTGGAGTGTAGGGGGCAATGGCTACACCTTC

J: TRBJ1-3
size: -
D: TRBD1
V: TRBV6-1
CDR3: CASSDRTGSGNTIYF
DNA: TGTGCCAGCAGTGATCGGACAGGCTCGGGAAACACCATATATTTT

J: TRBJ1-5
size: -
D: -
V: TRBV18
CDR3: CASSPGGGDQPQHF
DNA: TGTGCCAGCTCACCCGGAGGAGGGGATCAGCCCCAGCATTTT

J: TRBJ2-7
size: -
D: -
V: TRBV18
CDR3: CASSPLDRIYEQYF
DNA: TGTGCCAGCTCACCATTGGACAGAATCTACGAGCAGTACTTC

J: TRBJ1-5
size: -
D: TRBD1
V: TRBV11-2
CDR3: CASSKGTGVNQPQHF
DNA: TGTGCCAGCAGCAAAGGGACAGGGGTCAATCAGCCCCAGCATTTT

J: TRBJ2-7
size: few
D: TRBD1
V: TRBV19
CDR3: CASRFRDRGGDEQYF
DNA: TGTGCCAGTAGATTCCGGGACAGGGGAGGGGACGAGCAGTACTTC

J: TRBJ1-2
size: -
D: TRBD1
V: TRBV19
CDR3: CASSLDRGRYGYTF
DNA: TGTGCCAGTAGTTTGGACAGGGGTAGGTATGGCTACACCTTC